These 8 T cell receptor beta chains originate from one sample sequenced in a study of early T cells in non-severe SARS-CoV-2 infection. TCRdb reanalysed the 5' RACE reads using MiXCR and keeps one entry per CDR3 protein. The top ten clones hold 5% to 7% of a sample with about 28,000 distinct CDR3 sequences, around 5.7% of them seen once. The material sequenced was whole blood. The source is an adult who was a healthcare worker with PCR-confirmed SARS-CoV-2 infection or an uninfected control (not recorded which).

Ten or more counts support this clonotype. The chain combines TRBV4-1 with TRBJ2-3, with D uncertain. V lost 0 bases and J 6 bases, leaving 10 bases between the germline ends. Germline-derived CDR1 and CDR2 are MGHRA and YSYEKL. This CDR3 contains 14 residues. CDR3 residues: CASSQELALDTQYF. For the CDR3, the DNA is TGCGCCAGCAGCCAAGAACTTGCACTGGATACGCAGTATTTT.

The table lists this clonotype with many counts. The chain is built from TRBV4-3 and TRBJ2-1, with a possible D match to TRBD2 (5 bases). There are 14 residues in the CDR3. The V end lost 4 bases, the J end lost 1 base, and 8 bases lay between the germline ends. The germline V gene encodes CDR1 LGHNA and CDR2 YSLEER. The CDR3 sequence: CASSLGESYNEQFF. CDR3 in DNA: TGCGCCAGCAGCCTCGGGGAGTCCTACAATGAGCAGTTCTTC.

In its sample, this clonotype was seen many times. The chain uses TRBV4-2 and TRBJ1-3; D ambiguous. The V end was cut by 1 base, the J end by 3 bases, with 7 bases between. CDR1 LGHNA and CDR2 YNFKEQ come from the germline V gene. This CDR3 is built from 14 residues. CDR3 amino acids: CASSQVELGNTIYF. For the CDR3, the DNA is TGTGCCAGCAGCCAAGTGGAACTTGGAAACACCATATATTTT.

The sample holds many counts of this clonotype. J is TRBJ2-7 and V is TRBV6-5, with no clear D. Germline V lookup: CDR1 MNHEY, CDR2 SVGAGI. The CDR3 is 14 residues long. The V end was cut by 6 bases, the J end by 0 bases, with 12 bases between. CDR3 sequence reads: CASRRHLSSYEQYF. The DNA for the CDR3 is TGTGCCAGCAGACGACATCTGAGCTCCTACGAGCAGTACTTC.

This clonotype has ten or more counts. This chain links TRBV7-9 with TRBJ1-1; unclear D gene. V was cut by 5 bases and J by 5 bases, with 12 bases left in between. Germline V gene lookup returns CDR1 SEHNR and CDR2 FQNEAQ (reference sequence). The CDR3 is 13 amino acids. The CDR3 coding sequence is TGTGCCAGCAGCCTCCTTAGCAGGACTGAAGCTTTCTTT. Amino acids: CASSLLSRTEAFF.

This clonotype was observed at least ten times. This rearrangement joins TRBV27 to TRBJ2-7, with D maybe TRBD1 (5 bases). Trimming stripped 4 bases from V and 2 bases from J, with 9 bases between. This CDR3 has 13 amino acids. Germline assignment: CDR1 MNHEY and CDR2 SMNVEV (reference sequence). The CDR3 DNA is TGTGCCAGCAGTTCTGACAGTCCCTACGAGCAGTACTTC. The encoded protein is CASSSDSPYEQYF.

The chain has TRBV5-5 and TRBJ2-3; D might be TRBD2 (5 bases). Trimming left V 0 bases short and J 6 bases short, with 20 bases between. Germline values: CDR1 SGHKS, CDR2 YYEKEE (reference sequence). CDR3 length equals 17 residues. The CDR3 sequence: CASSLVRTAERLDTQYF. CDR3 nucleotides: TGTGCCAGCAGCTTGGTTCGAACGGCAGAGCGGCTCGATACGCAGTATTTT.

Ten or more counts support this clonotype. V usage is TRBV20-1 and J usage is TRBJ2-7; D is unclear. The CDR3 runs 13 residues. From germline, CDR1 is DFQATT and CDR2 SNEGSKA (reference sequence). Trimming cost V 6 bases and J 4 bases, with 16 bases left between them. CDR3 in amino acids: CSASPGPSYEQYF. Here the CDR3 DNA reads TGCAGTGCCAGCCCTGGGCCTAGTTACGAGCAGTACTTC.